This T cell receptor beta chain stems from a study of Ad26.COV2.S vaccination and SARS-CoV-2 variants (dated by TCRdb to about 2021). A note on the overall study: Donors in the vaccine arm were drawn from COV1001, a phase I-IIa trial of Ad26.COV2.S in healthy adults that was multicentre, randomized, double-blind and placebo-controlled. Ad26.COV2.S was given intramuscularly at 5x10^10 or 1x10^11 viral particles, as a single shot or as two shots 56 days apart. Sequencing of the TCRbeta repertoire served to evaluate the specificity and breadth of SARS-CoV-2-reactive T cell receptors following Ad26.COV2.S vaccination. A total of 32 samples were included in the TCR-sequenced set, comprising approximately 20 Ad26.COV2.S vaccine recipients, 5 placebo recipients and 8 SARS-CoV-2 convalescent individuals. Trial participants were randomized into five groups of five: low-dose or high-dose Ad26.COV2.S given once or twice, or placebo on both occasions. Throughout the experiments and outcome assessment, investigators stayed blinded to trial group allocation. Results and caveats for the whole study, not just this receptor: Substantial breadth of spike-specific CD8+ and CD4+ T cell responses was reported after vaccination. Spike-specific TCR breadth was higher in Ad26.COV2.S recipients than in placebo recipients (P = 0.0014). Non-spike TCR breadth was comparable between vaccine and placebo recipients, consistent with the vaccine containing only spike. The study was not powered for comparison of responses between vaccine doses or regimens. According to the authors, total T cell responses may have been underestimated by the TCR breadth and depth analyses.

The immunoSEQ Assay was used to sequence TCRbeta CDR3 regions. After extraction, genomic DNA underwent amplification by bias-controlled multiplex PCR, followed by high-throughput sequencing. Processing in the source paper ran as follows. To quantify the absolute abundance of every unique TCRbeta CDR3 region, sequences were collapsed and filtered. T cell fraction was estimated by normalizing TCRbeta template counts to usable DNA, which was measured by amplifying reference genes present in all nucleated cells. Repertoire TCRs were annotated as SARS-CoV-2-specific by exact matching of V gene, CDR3 amino acid sequence and J gene to a known reactive TCR set. The reference SARS-CoV-2 TCR set came from MIRA and was filtered for enrichment in COVID-19-positive ImmuneCODE repertoires, removing public or cross-reactive TCRs. Using the MIRA antigens, annotated TCRs were further analysed by specific ORF or by position within an ORF. Breadth was defined as the number of annotated unique rearrangements divided by the total number of unique productive rearrangements, and depth was defined as the summed frequency of the annotated unique rearrangements. Two-sided Wilcoxon rank-sum tests were used to compare TCR breadth between groups. TCRdb retrieved this table from immuneACCESS and kept in-frame rearrangements only. Not all clones are present; in checked studies, unresolved V genes account for under half, and no reason is known for the remainder. V, J and clone size derive from that table, while D and trimming were established from the DNA sequence. Recorded for this sample are about 680,000 clones; roughly nine tenths of them occurred a single time. In total, the top ten clones hold about 1.5% of the sample.

The sample's treatment or condition label is to be understood as: about 20 received Ad26.COV2.S at low or high dose, single or two shots; about 5 received placebo; per-sample allocation not given. Repertoires of vaccine and placebo recipients were sequenced from samples taken on day 63 after the first injection. Cohort 1b enrolled 20 to 30 adults aged 18-55 years at a single site in Boston, USA, between 29 July and 7 August 2020. As a vaccine, Ad26.COV2.S was a replication-incompetent adenovirus type 26 vector that expressed a prefusion-stabilized SARS-CoV-2 spike protein derived from the original Wuhan strain. Spanning cysteine to phenylalanine, the CDR3 consists of 15 amino acids. Only the CDR3 DNA stays, 45 bases, in frame from base 1. Sequences KGHSH (CDR1) and LQKENI (CDR2) are obtained from the germline V gene. After removal of 3 bases from V and 5 bases from J, the junction retains 6 bases not matched to a gene.

Concerning this clone itself: The clone's antigen remains unknown. Base qualities are not recorded, but no much larger clone differs from it by a single base.

The input for sequencing was peripheral blood, taken in a trial of Ad26.COV2.S vaccine versus placebo. The clonotype comes from a person between 18 and 60 years old who received the Ad26.COV2.S COVID-19 vaccine or a placebo. The chain employs TRBV18 and TRBJ2-1, with TRBD2 matching 8 junction bases. CDR3 sequence: CASSPGAGVHNEQFF. The nucleotide sequence is given as TGTGCCAGCTCACCGGGAGCGGGGGTCCACAATGAGCAGTTCTTC.